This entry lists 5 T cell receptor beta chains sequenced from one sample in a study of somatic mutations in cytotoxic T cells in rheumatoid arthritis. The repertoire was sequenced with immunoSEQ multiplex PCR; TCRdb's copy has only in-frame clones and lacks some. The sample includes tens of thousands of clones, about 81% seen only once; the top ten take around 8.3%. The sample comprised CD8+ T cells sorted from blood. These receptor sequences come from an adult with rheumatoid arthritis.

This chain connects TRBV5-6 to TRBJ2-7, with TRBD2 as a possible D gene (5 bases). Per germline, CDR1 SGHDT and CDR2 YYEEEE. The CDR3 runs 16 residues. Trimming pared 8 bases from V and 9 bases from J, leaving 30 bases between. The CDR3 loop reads CARMKDFWGEPCGQYF. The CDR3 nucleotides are TGTGCCAGAATGAAGGACTTTTGGGGTGAACCCTGTGGGCAGTACTTC.

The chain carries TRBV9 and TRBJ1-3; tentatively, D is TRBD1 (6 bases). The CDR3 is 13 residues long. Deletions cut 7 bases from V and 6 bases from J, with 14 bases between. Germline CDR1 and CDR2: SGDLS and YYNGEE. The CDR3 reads CASGGRRENTIYF. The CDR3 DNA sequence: TGTGCCAGCGGGGGCCGGCGGGAAAACACCATATATTTT. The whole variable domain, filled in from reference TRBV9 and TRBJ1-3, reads DSGVTQTPKHLITATGQRVTLRCSPRSGDLSVYWYQQSLDQGLQFLIQYYNGEERAKGNILERFSAQQFPDLHSELNLSSLELGDSALYFCASGGRRENTIYFGEGSWLTVV.

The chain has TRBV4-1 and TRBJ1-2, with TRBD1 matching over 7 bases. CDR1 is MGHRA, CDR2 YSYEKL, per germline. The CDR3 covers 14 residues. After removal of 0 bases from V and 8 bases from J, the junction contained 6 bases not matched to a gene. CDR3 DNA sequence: TGCGCCAGCAGCCAAGATAGGGGGCTAAGGGGCTACACCTTC. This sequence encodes CASSQDRGLRGYTF.

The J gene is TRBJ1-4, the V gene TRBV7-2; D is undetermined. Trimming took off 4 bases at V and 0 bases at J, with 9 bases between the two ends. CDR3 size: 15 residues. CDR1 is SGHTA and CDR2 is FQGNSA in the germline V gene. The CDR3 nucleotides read TGTGCCAGCAGCTCGCTACAGTCAACTAATGAAAAACTGTTTTTT. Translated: CASSSLQSTNEKLFF.

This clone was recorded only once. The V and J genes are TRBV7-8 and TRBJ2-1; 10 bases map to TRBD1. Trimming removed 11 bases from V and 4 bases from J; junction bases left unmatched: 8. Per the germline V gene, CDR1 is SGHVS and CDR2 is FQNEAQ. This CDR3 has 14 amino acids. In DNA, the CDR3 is TGTGCCTCAGGGGACAGGGGAAAGTACAATGAGCAGTTCTTC. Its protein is CASGDRGKYNEQFF.